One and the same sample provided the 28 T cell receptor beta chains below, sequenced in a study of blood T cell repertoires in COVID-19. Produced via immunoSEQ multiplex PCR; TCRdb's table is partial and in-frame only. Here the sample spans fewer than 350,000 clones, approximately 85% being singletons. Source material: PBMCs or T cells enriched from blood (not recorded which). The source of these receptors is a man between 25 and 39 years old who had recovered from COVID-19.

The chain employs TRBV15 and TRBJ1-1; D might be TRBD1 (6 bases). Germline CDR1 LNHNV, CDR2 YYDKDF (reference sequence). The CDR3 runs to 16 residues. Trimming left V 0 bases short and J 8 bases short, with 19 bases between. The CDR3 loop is CATSRDRFARGEEAFF. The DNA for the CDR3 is TGTGCCACCAGCAGAGATCGGTTCGCCAGGGGCGAGGAAGCTTTCTTT.

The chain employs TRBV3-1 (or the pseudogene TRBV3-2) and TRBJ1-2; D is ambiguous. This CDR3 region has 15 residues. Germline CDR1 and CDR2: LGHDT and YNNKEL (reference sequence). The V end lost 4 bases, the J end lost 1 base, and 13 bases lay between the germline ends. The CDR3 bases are TGTGCCAGCAGCCCGAAGAGGCCGGATAACTATGGCTACACCTTC. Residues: CASSPKRPDNYGYTF.

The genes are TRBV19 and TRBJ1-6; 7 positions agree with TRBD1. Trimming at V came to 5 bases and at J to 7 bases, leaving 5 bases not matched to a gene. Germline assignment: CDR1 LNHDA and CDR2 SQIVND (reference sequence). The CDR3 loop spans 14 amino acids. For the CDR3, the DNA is TGTGCCAGTAGTTCGCCACAGGGGAATTCACCCCTCCACTTT. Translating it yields CASSSPQGNSPLHF.

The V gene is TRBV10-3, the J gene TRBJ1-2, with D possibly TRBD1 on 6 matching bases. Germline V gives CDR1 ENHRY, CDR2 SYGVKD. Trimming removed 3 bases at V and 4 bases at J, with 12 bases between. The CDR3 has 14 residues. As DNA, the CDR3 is TGTGCCATCAGTGACCATACAGGGATCTATGGCTACACCTTC. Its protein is CAISDHTGIYGYTF.

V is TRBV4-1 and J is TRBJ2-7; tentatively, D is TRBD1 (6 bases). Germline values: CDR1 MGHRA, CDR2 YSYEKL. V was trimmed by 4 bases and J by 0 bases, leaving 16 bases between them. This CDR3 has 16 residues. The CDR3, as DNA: TGCGCCAGCAGCCCAGGAGCCACGGACAGCTCCTACGAGCAGTACTTC. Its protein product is CASSPGATDSSYEQYF.

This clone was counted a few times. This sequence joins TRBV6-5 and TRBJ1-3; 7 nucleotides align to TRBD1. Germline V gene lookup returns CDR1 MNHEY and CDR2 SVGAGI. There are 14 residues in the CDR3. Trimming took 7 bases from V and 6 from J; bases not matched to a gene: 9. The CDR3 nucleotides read TGTGCCAGCAACCAGGACAGGTTGGAAAACACCATATATTTT. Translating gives CASNQDRLENTIYF.

The CDR3, as DNA: TGTGCCAGCAGCTTGCAAAAGGGACAGGCCGACAATGAGCAGTTCTTC. Translated, it gives CASSLQKGQADNEQFF. The V gene is TRBV5-4, the J gene TRBJ2-1; 8 nucleotides match TRBD1. The CDR3 is made up of 16 amino acids. CDR1 is SGHNT, CDR2 YYREEE, per germline (reference sequence). The J segment lost 5 bases and the V segment lost 1 base, leaving 8 bases of the junction unmatched.

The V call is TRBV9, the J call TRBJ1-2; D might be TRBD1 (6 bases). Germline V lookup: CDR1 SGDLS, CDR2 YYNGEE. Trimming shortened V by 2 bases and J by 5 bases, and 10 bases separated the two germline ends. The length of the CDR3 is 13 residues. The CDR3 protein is CASSVTGMYGYTF. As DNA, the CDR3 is TGTGCCAGCAGCGTTACAGGGATGTATGGCTACACCTTC.

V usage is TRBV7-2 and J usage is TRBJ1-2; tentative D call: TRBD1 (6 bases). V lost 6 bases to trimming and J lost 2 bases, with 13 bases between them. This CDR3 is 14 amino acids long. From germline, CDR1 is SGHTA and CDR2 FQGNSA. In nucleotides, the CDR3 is TGTGCCAGCAGTTCCGTGGGGGCGAACTATGGCTACACCTTC. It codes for CASSSVGANYGYTF.

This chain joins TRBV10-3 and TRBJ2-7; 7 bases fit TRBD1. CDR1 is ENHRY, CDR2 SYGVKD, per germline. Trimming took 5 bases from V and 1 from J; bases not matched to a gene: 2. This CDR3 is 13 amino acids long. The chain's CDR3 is CAISPTGSYEQYF. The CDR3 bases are TGTGCCATCAGTCCGACAGGGTCCTACGAGCAGTACTTC.

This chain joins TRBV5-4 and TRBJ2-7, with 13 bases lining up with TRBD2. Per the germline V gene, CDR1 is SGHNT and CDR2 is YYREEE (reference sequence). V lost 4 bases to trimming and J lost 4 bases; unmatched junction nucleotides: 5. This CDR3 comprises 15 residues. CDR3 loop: CASSTGTSGAYEQYF. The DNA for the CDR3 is TGTGCCAGCAGCACAGGGACTAGCGGGGCTTACGAGCAGTACTTC.

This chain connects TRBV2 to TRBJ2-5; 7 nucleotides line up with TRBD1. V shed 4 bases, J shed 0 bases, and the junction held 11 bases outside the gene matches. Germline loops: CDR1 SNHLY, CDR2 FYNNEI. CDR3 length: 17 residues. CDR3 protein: CASSAATGMGYQETQYF. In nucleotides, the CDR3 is TGTGCCAGCAGTGCAGCGACAGGGATGGGGTACCAAGAGACCCAGTACTTC.

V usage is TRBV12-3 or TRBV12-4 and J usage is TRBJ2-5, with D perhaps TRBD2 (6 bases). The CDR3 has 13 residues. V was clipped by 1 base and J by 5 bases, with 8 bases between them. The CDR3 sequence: CASSLGGEETQYF. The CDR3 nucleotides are TGTGCCAGCAGTTTAGGGGGGGAGGAGACCCAGTACTTC.

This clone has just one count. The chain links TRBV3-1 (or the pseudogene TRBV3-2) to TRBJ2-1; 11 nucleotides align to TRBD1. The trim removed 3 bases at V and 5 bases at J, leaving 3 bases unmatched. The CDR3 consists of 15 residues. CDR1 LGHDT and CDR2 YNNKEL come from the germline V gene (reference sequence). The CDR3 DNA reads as TGTGCCAGCAGCCACTGGGACAGGGGGAACAATGAGCAGTTCTTC. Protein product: CASSHWDRGNNEQFF.

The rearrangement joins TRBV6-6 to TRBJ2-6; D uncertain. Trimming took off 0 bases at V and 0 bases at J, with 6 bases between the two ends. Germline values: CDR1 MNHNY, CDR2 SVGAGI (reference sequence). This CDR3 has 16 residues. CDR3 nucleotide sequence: TGTGCCAGCAGTTACTCCCCTTACTCTGGGGCCAACGTCCTGACTTTC. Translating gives CASSYSPYSGANVLTF.

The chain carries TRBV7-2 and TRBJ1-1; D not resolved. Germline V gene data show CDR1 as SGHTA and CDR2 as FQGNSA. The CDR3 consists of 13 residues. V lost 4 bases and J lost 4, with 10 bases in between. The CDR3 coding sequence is TGTGCCAGCAGCTCATTCGAGGGCACTGAAGCTTTCTTT. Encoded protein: CASSSFEGTEAFF.

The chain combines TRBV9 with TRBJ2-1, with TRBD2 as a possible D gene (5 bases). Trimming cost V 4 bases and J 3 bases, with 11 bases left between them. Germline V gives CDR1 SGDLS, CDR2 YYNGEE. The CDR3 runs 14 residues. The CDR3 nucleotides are TGTGCCAGCAGCCCACGGACTGGCTACAATGAGCAGTTCTTC. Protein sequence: CASSPRTGYNEQFF.

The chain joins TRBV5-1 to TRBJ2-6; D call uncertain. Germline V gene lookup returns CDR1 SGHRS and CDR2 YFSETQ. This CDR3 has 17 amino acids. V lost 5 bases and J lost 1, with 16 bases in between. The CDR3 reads CASRVSVSASGANVLTF. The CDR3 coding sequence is TGCGCCAGCAGAGTCTCCGTCTCAGCGTCTGGGGCCAACGTCCTGACTTTC.

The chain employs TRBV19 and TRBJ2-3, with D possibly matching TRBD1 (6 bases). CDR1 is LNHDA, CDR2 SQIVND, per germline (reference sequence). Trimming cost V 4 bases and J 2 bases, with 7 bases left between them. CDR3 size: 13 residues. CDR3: CASSNRVTDTQYF. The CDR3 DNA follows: TGTGCCAGTAGTAACAGGGTCACAGATACGCAGTATTTT.

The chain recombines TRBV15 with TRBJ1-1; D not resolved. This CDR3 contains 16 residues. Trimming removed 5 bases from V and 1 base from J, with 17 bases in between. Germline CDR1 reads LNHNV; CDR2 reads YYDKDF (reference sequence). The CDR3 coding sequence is TGTGCCACCAGCGAAGGAACTATGCTAGGGAACACTGAAGCTTTCTTT. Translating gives CATSEGTMLGNTEAFF.

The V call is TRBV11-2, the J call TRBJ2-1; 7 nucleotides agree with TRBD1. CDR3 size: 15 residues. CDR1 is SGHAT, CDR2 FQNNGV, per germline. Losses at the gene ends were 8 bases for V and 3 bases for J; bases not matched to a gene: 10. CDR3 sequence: CASSSRDSHYNEQFF. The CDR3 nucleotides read TGTGCCAGCTCCTCCCGGGACAGCCACTACAATGAGCAGTTCTTC.

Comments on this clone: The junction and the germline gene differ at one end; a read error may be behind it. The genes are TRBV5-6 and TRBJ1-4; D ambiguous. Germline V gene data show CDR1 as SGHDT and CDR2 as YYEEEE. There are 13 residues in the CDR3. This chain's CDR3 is CAGSGRGAEKLFF. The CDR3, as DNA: TGTGCCGGCAGCGGTAGAGGCGCCGAAAAACTGTTTTTT.

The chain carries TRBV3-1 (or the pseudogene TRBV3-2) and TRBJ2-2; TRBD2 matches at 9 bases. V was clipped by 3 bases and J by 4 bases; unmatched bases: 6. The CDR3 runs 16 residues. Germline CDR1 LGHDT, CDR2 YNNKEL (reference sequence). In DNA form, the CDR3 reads TGTGCCAGCAGCCACCGCGGGGGGGCGAGCACCGGGGAGCTGTTTTTT. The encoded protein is CASSHRGGASTGELFF.

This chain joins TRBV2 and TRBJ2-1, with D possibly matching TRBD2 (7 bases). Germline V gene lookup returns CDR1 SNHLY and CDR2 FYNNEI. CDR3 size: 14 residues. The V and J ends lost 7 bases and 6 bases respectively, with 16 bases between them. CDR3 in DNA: TGTGCCAGCACCGGGTTAGGGGGGGGCAATGAGCAGTTCTTC. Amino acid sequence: CASTGLGGGNEQFF.

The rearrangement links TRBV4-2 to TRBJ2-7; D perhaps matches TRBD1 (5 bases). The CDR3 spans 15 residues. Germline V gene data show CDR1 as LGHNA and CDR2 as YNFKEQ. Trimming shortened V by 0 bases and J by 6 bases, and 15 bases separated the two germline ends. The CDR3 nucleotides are TGTGCCAGCAGCCAAGATATTACAGGACCGCCCGAGCAGTACTTC. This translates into CASSQDITGPPEQYF.

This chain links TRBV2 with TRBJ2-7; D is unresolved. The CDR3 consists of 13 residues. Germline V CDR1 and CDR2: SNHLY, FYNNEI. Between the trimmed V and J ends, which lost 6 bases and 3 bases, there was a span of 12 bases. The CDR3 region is CASSPRLDYEQYF. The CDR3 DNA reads TGTGCCAGCAGCCCCAGGCTGGACTACGAGCAGTACTTC.

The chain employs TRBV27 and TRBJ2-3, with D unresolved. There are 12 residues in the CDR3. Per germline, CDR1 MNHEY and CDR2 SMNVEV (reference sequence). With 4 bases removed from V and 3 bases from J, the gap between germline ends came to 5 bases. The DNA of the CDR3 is TGTGCCAGCAGTTCCATTACAGATACGCAGTATTTT. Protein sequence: CASSSITDTQYF.

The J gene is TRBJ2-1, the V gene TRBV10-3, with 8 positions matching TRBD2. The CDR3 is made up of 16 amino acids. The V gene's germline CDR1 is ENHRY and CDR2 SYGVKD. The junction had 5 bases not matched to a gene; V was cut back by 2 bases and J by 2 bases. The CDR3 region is CAISESPGLAYNEQFF. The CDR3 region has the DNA TGTGCCATCAGTGAGAGTCCGGGACTAGCCTACAATGAGCAGTTCTTC.